A few counts support the clone carrying this T cell receptor (beta chain). Its antigen is unidentified. The sample is drawn from a study of response to subunit inactivated influenza vaccine. General study results and limits: The authors suggested that every seasonal influenza vaccination recruits few new T cells.

Germline loops: CDR1 SQVTM, CDR2 ANQGSEA. The CDR3 is 12 residues long. The V and J ends lost 5 bases and 9 bases, in that order; junction bases with no gene match: 6. TCRdb fed the RT-PCR reads into MiXCR, producing one record per CDR3 protein. The profile shows 500,000 or so distinct CDR3 sequences, approximately 15% of them singletons. The chain is built from TRBV29-1 and TRBJ2-1, with TRBD2 matching over 8 bases. The clonotype was recovered from a man aged 50 to 69 who received an inactivated influenza vaccine. The sample consisted of CD4+ T cells sorted from PBMCs, taken around 25 months after vaccination. The CDR3 DNA follows: TGCAGCGTTCCCCGGGGGGGGGCTGAGCAGTTCTTC. Translated: CSVPRGGAEQFF.